The 12 T cell receptor beta chains listed next were all sequenced from one sample in a study of cytomegalovirus exposure and HLA in healthy donors. Both 60 Vbeta primers and 13 Jbeta primers went into the PCR. The method was immunoSEQ multiplex PCR; TCRdb's version includes in-frame clones alone and lacks a portion of them. The sample yields 65,000 to 95,000 clones, of which the top ten take up over 1.2%. Sequencing was performed on PBMCs. The receptors originated from a woman in her fifties or sixties in good health and CMV-seronegative.

The chain joins TRBV5-1 to TRBJ2-7, with D maybe TRBD2 (6 bases). V lost 4 bases and J lost 2, with 16 bases in between. This CDR3 spans 15 amino acids. CDR1 SGHRS and CDR2 YFSETQ come from the germline V gene. The CDR3 DNA sequence: TGCGCCAGCAGCCCTCGGGTGGGGGGAACCTACGAGCAGTACTTC. Amino acids: CASSPRVGGTYEQYF.

This rearrangement joins TRBV6-5 to TRBJ2-5, with a tentative D call TRBD1 (6 bases). The J call may be faulty, since TRBJ2-7 better matches the DNA end. Germline lookup yields CDR1 MNHEY and CDR2 SVGAGI. CDR3 length: 15 amino acids. The CDR3: CASRRDLQGSYEQYF. The DNA for the CDR3 is TGTGCCAGCAGGCGAGACTTACAGGGTTCCTACGAGCAGTACTTC.

This chain connects TRBV5-6 to TRBJ2-3; 8 nucleotides match TRBD1. V trimming: 7 bases; J trimming: 5 bases; junction bases outside the gene matches: 0. CDR3 size: 11 residues. Germline CDR1 is SGHDT and CDR2 is YYEEEE. CDR3 residues: CASDRGDTQYF. CDR3 nucleotide sequence: TGTGCCAGCGACAGGGGAGATACGCAGTATTTT.

The V gene is TRBV30, the J gene TRBJ2-5, with 8 bases identical to TRBD1. The DNA end is more similar to TRBJ2-7, so the J call may be wrong. The germline CDR1 and CDR2 sequences are GTSNPN and SVGIG (reference sequence). The CDR3 extends over 14 amino acids. For the CDR3, the DNA is TGTGCCTGGAGTGGTTGGACAGGGACCTACGAGCAGTACTTC. It translates to CAWSGWTGTYEQYF.

V gene TRBV2 combines with J gene TRBJ2-5; 9 bases are a match to TRBD2. The CDR3 runs 15 residues. The V gene's germline CDR1 is SNHLY and CDR2 FYNNEI. V lost 2 bases, J lost 2 bases, and 3 bases stayed unmatched. The CDR3 nucleotides are TGTGCCAGCAGTGAAATGCTAGCGGGGCAAGAGACCCAGTACTTC. It yields the protein CASSEMLAGQETQYF.

This chain joins TRBV6-1 and TRBJ2-7, with TRBD1 matching 7 bases. CDR1 and CDR2 from the germline V gene are MNHNS and SASEGT. The CDR3 contains 13 residues. With 6 bases clipped from V and 6 bases from J, the junction kept 8 bases outside the gene matches. This CDR3 reads CASSTGEWLEQYF. The CDR3 DNA is TGTGCCAGCAGCACAGGGGAATGGCTCGAGCAGTACTTC.

The CDR3 reads CSVDGESGANVLTF. CDR3 DNA: TGCAGCGTTGATGGGGAGTCTGGGGCCAACGTCCTGACTTTC. This sequence joins TRBV29-1 and TRBJ2-6; the D gene is possibly TRBD2 (5 bases). The V end lost 3 bases, the J end lost 1 base, and 7 bases lay between the germline ends. Germline values: CDR1 SQVTM, CDR2 ANQGSEA. This CDR3 comprises 14 residues.

The rearrangement links TRBV15 to TRBJ2-6, with D possibly being TRBD2 (5 bases). The CDR3 is made up of 19 amino acids. V was shortened by 5 bases and J by 4 bases, with 24 bases between the two germline ends. CDR1 and CDR2 from the germline V gene are LNHNV and YYDKDF (reference sequence). The CDR3 here is CATSPREGSSWRGANVLTF. In DNA, the CDR3 is TGTGCCACCAGCCCCCGAGAGGGCAGTAGCTGGCGAGGGGCCAACGTCCTGACTTTC.

The CDR3 here is CASSFVFSGEQFF. The CDR3 DNA follows: TGTGCCAGCAGCTTTGTTTTTAGCGGTGAGCAGTTCTTC. The chain recombines TRBV7-9 with TRBJ2-1, with D tentatively TRBD2 (6 bases). Germline V gene lookup returns CDR1 SEHNR and CDR2 FQNEAQ (reference sequence). Trimming shortened V by 3 bases and J by 9 bases, and 12 bases separated the two germline ends. CDR3 length: 13 amino acids.

The chain joins TRBV6-6 to TRBJ2-7, with 10 positions matching TRBD1. This CDR3 spans 15 amino acids. Germline V CDR1 and CDR2: MNHNY, SVGAGI (reference sequence). The V gene end was trimmed by 2 bases and the J gene end by 2 bases; junction bases not matched to a gene: 3. CDR3 sequence (DNA): TGTGCCAGCAGTTACGAGGGACAGGGGCCCTACGAGCAGTACTTC. Its translation: CASSYEGQGPYEQYF.

V usage is TRBV4-1 and J usage is TRBJ1-4; possibly TRBD1 for D (6 bases). CDR1 MGHRA and CDR2 YSYEKL come from the germline V gene. V was shortened by 0 bases and J by 2 bases, with 7 bases between the two germline ends. The CDR3 is made up of 15 amino acids. CDR3 residues: CASSQDTGTNEKLFF. In DNA form, the CDR3 reads TGCGCCAGCAGCCAAGATACAGGGACTAATGAAAAACTGTTTTTT.

The chain joins TRBV2 to TRBJ2-2; 10 nucleotides align to TRBD2. This CDR3 has 16 residues. The V gene end was trimmed by 4 bases and the J gene end by 4 bases; junction bases not matched to a gene: 6. Germline CDR1 SNHLY, CDR2 FYNNEI. The CDR3 loop is CASSAQAGGPTGELFF. CDR3 DNA: TGTGCCAGCAGTGCCCAAGCGGGAGGGCCCACCGGGGAGCTGTTTTTT. The whole variable domain, remainder taken from reference TRBV2 and TRBJ2-2, is EPEVTQTPSHQVTQMGQEVILRCVPISNHLYFYWYRQILGQKVEFLVSFYNNEISEKSEIFDDQFSVERPDGSNFTLKIRSTKLEDSAMYFCASSAQAGGPTGELFFGEGSRLTVL.